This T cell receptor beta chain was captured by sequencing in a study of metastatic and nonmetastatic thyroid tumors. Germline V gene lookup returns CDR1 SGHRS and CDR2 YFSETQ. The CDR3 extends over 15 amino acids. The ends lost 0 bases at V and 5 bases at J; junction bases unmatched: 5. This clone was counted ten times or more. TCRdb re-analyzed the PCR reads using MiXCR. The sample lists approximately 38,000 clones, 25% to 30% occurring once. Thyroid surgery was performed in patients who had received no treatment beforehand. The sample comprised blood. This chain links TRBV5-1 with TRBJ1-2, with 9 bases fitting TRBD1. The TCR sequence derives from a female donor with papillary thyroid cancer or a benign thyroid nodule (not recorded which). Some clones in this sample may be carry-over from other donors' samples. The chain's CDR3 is CASSLATGGVYGYTF. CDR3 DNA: TGCGCCAGCAGCTTGGCAACAGGGGGCGTTTATGGCTACACCTTC.